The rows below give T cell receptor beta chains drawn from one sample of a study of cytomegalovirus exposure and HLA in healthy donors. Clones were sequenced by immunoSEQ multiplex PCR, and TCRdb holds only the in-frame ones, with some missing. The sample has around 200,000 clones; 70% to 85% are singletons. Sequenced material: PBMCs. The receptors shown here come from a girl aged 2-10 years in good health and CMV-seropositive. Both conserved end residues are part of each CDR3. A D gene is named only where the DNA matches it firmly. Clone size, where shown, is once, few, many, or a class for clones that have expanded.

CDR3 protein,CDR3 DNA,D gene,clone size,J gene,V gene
CASSVVAGNNSPLHF,TGTGCCAGCAGCGTAGTGGCGGGAAATAATTCACCCCTCCACTTT,NA,few,TRBJ1-6,TRBV9
CASSYSIGGLNTEAFF,TGTGCCAGCAGTTACTCGATCGGGGGGCTGAACACTGAAGCTTTCTTT,NA,NA,TRBJ1-1,TRBV6-5
CASSLTGLAGGNNEQFF,TGTGCCAGCAGCTTAACGGGCCTAGCGGGGGGAAACAATGAGCAGTTCTTC,TRBD2,NA,TRBJ2-1,TRBV7-3
CATTYLPPPTKNIQYF,TGCGCCACCACCTACTTACCTCCCCCCACTAAAAACATTCAGTACTTC,NA,once,TRBJ2-4,TRBV4-1
CASTDYPIGETQYF,TGTGCCAGCACGGACTACCCGATAGGGGAGACCCAGTACTTC,NA,NA,TRBJ2-5,TRBV6-1
CASSGLAGSDTQYF,TGTGCCAGCAGCGGACTAGCGGGATCAGATACGCAGTATTTT,TRBD2,once,TRBJ2-3,TRBV6-1
CASSEAQGASNAYTF,TGTGCCAGCAGTGAAGCCCAGGGGGCAAGCAACGCCTACACCTTC,TRBD1,NA,TRBJ1-2,TRBV25-1
CASSPQDRRYGYTF,TGTGCCAGCAGCCCCCAGGACCGGAGGTATGGCTACACCTTC,NA,NA,TRBJ1-2,TRBV11-1
CASSASTSGGNEQFF,TGTGCCAGCAGCGCCTCGACTAGCGGGGGGAATGAGCAGTTCTTC,TRBD2,NA,TRBJ2-1,TRBV5-6
CASLPGQGALHEQYF,TGTGCCAGCTTACCTGGACAGGGGGCTTTACACGAGCAGTACTTC,TRBD1,NA,TRBJ2-7,TRBV10-3
CASSRDRFVGYTF,TGTGCCAGTAGTAGAGACAGGTTCGTCGGCTACACCTTC,NA,NA,TRBJ1-2,TRBV19
CAWSLGDSTDTQYF,TGTGCCTGGAGTTTAGGGGATTCCACAGATACGCAGTATTTT,NA,NA,TRBJ2-3,TRBV30
CASNQGTGANVLTF,TGCGCCAGCAATCAGGGGACTGGGGCCAACGTCCTGACTTTC,NA,few,TRBJ2-6,TRBV5-1
CASSPGARGGYTF,TGTGCCAGCAGTCCCGGTGCACGGGGAGGCTACACCTTC,NA,NA,TRBJ1-2,TRBV6-5
CASSLGVLAKNIQYF,TGCGCCAGCAGCTTGGGAGTCCTAGCCAAAAACATTCAGTACTTC,NA,NA,TRBJ2-4,TRBV5-1
CASRDPGGWGNSYGYTF,TGTGCCAGCAGGGACCCTGGGGGGTGGGGAAATAGCTATGGCTACACCTTC,NA,NA,TRBJ1-2,TRBV28